This T cell receptor (beta chain) emerged from a study of blood T cell repertoires in COVID-19. In the study overall: From T cells, B-cell-depleted T cells, or PBMCs came the material, which was cDNA or gDNA.

The CDR3 extends over 15 amino acids. V was clipped by 3 bases and J by 7 bases, with 16 bases between them. Looked up from germline, CDR1 is PRHDT and CDR2 is FYEKMQ (reference sequence). Original data processing: Quantification of nucleated cells was approximated via reference gene primer amplification. Generated by immunoSEQ multiplex PCR, the TCRdb table keeps only in-frame clones and is missing some. Clone size and V and J calls were adopted from that table, with D and trimming inferred from the DNA. This repertoire shows 40,000 to 60,000 clones, over 65% found once; its top ten account for about 9%.

This TCR derives from a woman aged 65 to 85 with acute or convalescent COVID-19. The specimen sequenced was peripheral blood. The genes are TRBV13 and TRBJ2-4; possible D gene TRBD2, 5 bases. For the CDR3, the DNA is TGTGCCAGCAGCTTTGAGACACTAAGAGGGAACATTCAGTACTTC. It encodes CASSFETLRGNIQYF.